This record covers a single T cell receptor beta chain. What it binds is unknown. The record originates from a study of cytomegalovirus exposure and HLA in healthy donors. This PCR relied on a set of 60 Vbeta primers and 13 Jbeta primers. Clones were sequenced by immunoSEQ multiplex PCR, and TCRdb holds only the in-frame ones, with some missing. The table lists some 120,000 clones, around 80% of them singletons. This CDR3 is built from 16 residues. From germline, CDR1 is LGHNA and CDR2 YSLEER. Trimming removed 4 bases from V and 4 bases from J; junction bases left unmatched: 10. Notes on the study in general: In a later analysis, TCR beta V- and J-gene trimming showed a link to a missense DCLRE1C variant. In a later analysis, productive TCRs from donors in an Asian-associated ancestry cluster reportedly carried fewer N-insertions than the cohort mean. Among the CMV-associated chains, a few were confirmed in vitro as specific for CMV antigens.

The TCR sequence derives from a woman between 18 and 29 years old in good health and CMV-seronegative. V usage is TRBV4-3 and J usage is TRBJ2-1; TRBD1 aligns across 7 bases. Sequenced: PBMCs. The CDR3 is CASSPVKGAGYNEQFF. CDR3 coding DNA: TGCGCCAGCAGCCCCGTAAAGGGGGCCGGGTACAATGAGCAGTTCTTC.